A single sample is the source of the 19 T cell receptor beta chains below, sequenced in a study of blood T cell repertoires in COVID-19. Some clones are missing from TCRdb's copy, which holds only in-frame ones; the method was immunoSEQ multiplex PCR. The data contain about 140,000 clones, around 84% of them singletons. Specimen: peripheral blood. The receptor set was obtained from a woman aged 55-70 years with acute or convalescent COVID-19.

The V call is TRBV5-1, the J call TRBJ2-7, with D possibly TRBD1 on 6 matching bases. Trimming took 5 bases from V and 5 from J, leaving 17 bases between them. Germline lookup yields CDR1 SGHRS and CDR2 YFSETQ. This CDR3 region has 14 residues. In DNA form, the CDR3 reads TGCGCCAGCAGAACGGACAGTAGACGCGACGAGCAGTACTTC. As protein: CASRTDSRRDEQYF.

In its sample, this clone was seen once. DNA of the CDR3: TGTGCTAGTGGCCGAGGGGGCCTCTATAATCAGCCCCAGCATTTT. Translation: CASGRGGLYNQPQHF. The chain uses TRBV12-5 and TRBJ1-5; 7 positions match TRBD1. In germline, CDR1 is LGHNT, CDR2 FRNRAP. The CDR3 loop spans 15 amino acids. V shed 6 bases, J shed 4 bases, and the junction held 9 bases outside the gene matches.

The chain has TRBV13 and TRBJ2-3; TRBD2 matches at 8 bases. With 4 bases clipped from V and 1 base from J, the junction kept 1 base outside the gene matches. The CDR3 spans 14 residues. In germline, CDR1 is PRHDT, CDR2 FYEKMQ (reference sequence). The chain's CDR3 is CASSYSGGTDTQYF. The DNA for the CDR3 is TGTGCCAGCAGCTATAGCGGGGGCACAGATACGCAGTATTTT.

This chain links TRBV6-5 with TRBJ2-5; the match to TRBD1 covers 7 bases. Trimming cost V 6 bases and J 2 bases; bases outside gene matches: 3. Germline-derived CDR1 and CDR2 are MNHEY and SVGAGI. This CDR3 has 13 residues. CDR3 region: CASSRTGQETQYF. In nucleotides, the CDR3 is TGTGCCAGCAGCCGGACAGGACAAGAGACCCAGTACTTC.

The chain is built from TRBV24-1 and TRBJ2-1; 12 positions agree with TRBD2. Germline CDR1 is KGHDR and CDR2 is SFDVKD. The V gene end was trimmed by 4 bases and the J gene end by 5 bases; junction bases not matched to a gene: 5. The CDR3 totals 16 residues. CDR3 nucleotide sequence: TGTGCCACCAGTGACCTAGCGGGGGGGCTTCACAATGAGCAGTTCTTC. Its protein is CATSDLAGGLHNEQFF.

CDR3 sequence: CASSFERGVGQYF. The CDR3 DNA is TGTGCCAGCAGCTTCGAGCGAGGTGTAGGGCAGTACTTC. The V and J genes are TRBV3-1 (or the pseudogene TRBV3-2) and TRBJ2-7; D not certain. The germline CDR1 and CDR2 sequences are LGHDT and YNNKEL (reference sequence). The V gene lost 5 bases and the J gene lost 9 bases, with 17 bases spanning the gap. The CDR3 runs 13 residues.

V is TRBV11-3 and J is TRBJ1-4; 7 bases fit TRBD1. Germline CDR1 and CDR2: SGHNT and YENEEA. V lost 4 bases to trimming and J lost 5 bases; unmatched junction nucleotides: 7. The CDR3 totals 15 residues. The CDR3 here is CASSSRQGGNEKLFF. The CDR3, as DNA: TGTGCCAGCAGCTCACGACAGGGCGGGAATGAAAAACTGTTTTTT.

CDR3 sequence (DNA): TGTGCCAGCTCATCGACTGGGACTGAAGCTTTCTTT. Residues: CASSSTGTEAFF. This chain uses TRBV18 with TRBJ1-1; D is uncertain. Germline V CDR1 and CDR2: KGHSH, LQKENI. Trimming cost V 5 bases and J 5 bases, with 9 bases left between them. CDR3 length equals 12 residues.

The chain carries TRBV19 and TRBJ1-2; D ambiguous. The V and J ends lost 3 bases and 8 bases respectively, with 13 bases between them. CDR3 length: 13 residues. CDR1 is LNHDA, CDR2 SQIVND, per germline (reference sequence). The DNA of the CDR3 is TGTGCCAGTAGTATGGTGGCCCCGCGGGGCTACACCTTC. It specifies CASSMVAPRGYTF. Drawing the rest from reference TRBV19 and TRBJ1-2, the complete variable domain is DGGITQSPKYLFRKEGQNVTLSCEQNLNHDAMYWYRQDPGQGLRLIYYSQIVNDFQKGDIAEGYSVSREKKESFPLTVTSAQKNPTAFYLCASSMVAPRGYTFGSGTRLTVV.

V is TRBV28 and J is TRBJ1-1; TRBD1 might be the D (6 bases). The germline gives CDR1 MDHEN, CDR2 SYDVKM. Between the trimmed V and J ends, which lost 5 bases and 4 bases, there was a span of 17 bases. This CDR3 is built from 15 residues. The CDR3, as DNA: TGTGCCAGCAGTACCCGACAGGCCAGGGGCACTGAAGCTTTCTTT. Encoded protein: CASSTRQARGTEAFF.

The chain couples TRBV28 to TRBJ2-1; TRBD1 might be the D (6 bases). Trimming removed 0 bases at V and 6 bases at J, with 15 bases between. Germline V gene data show CDR1 as MDHEN and CDR2 as SYDVKM. The length of the CDR3 is 16 residues. In DNA, the CDR3 is TGTGCCAGCAGTTTATGGGGGGCGCTTAGTGGCAATGAGCAGTTCTTC. Protein: CASSLWGALSGNEQFF.

This clone was counted only a few times. The V call is TRBV30, the J call TRBJ1-2; no clear D gene. Germline V gene data show CDR1 as GTSNPN and CDR2 as SVGIG (reference sequence). V lost 6 bases and J lost 3, with 8 bases in between. The CDR3 is 11 amino acids. This chain's CDR3 is CACRQDYGYTF. CDR3 nucleotide sequence: TGTGCCTGCCGGCAGGACTATGGCTACACCTTC.

This chain links TRBV10-1 with TRBJ1-3, with TRBD1 as a possible D gene (6 bases). The germline gives CDR1 WNHNN, CDR2 SYGVQD (reference sequence). The CDR3 covers 16 residues. Trimming shortened V by 4 bases and J by 1 base, and 14 bases separated the two germline ends. The CDR3 here is CASSGPSQGSGNTIYF. CDR3 sequence (DNA): TGCGCCAGCAGTGGCCCATCCCAGGGGTCTGGAAACACCATATATTTT.

This chain links TRBV11-3 with TRBJ2-5; TRBD1 aligns across 11 bases. The CDR3 totals 15 residues. Germline V gene sequence: CDR1 SGHNT, CDR2 YENEEA. J lost 1 base, V lost 6 bases, and 4 bases had no gene match. CDR3 amino acids: CASSQDRGPQETQYF. Here the CDR3 DNA reads TGTGCCAGCAGTCAGGACAGGGGGCCCCAAGAGACCCAGTACTTC.

As concerns this clone: This same CDR3 is encoded by further DNA sequences in the sample. The rearrangement uses TRBV28 and TRBJ1-5; weak D call: TRBD1 (5 bases). This CDR3 spans 14 amino acids. V gave up 6 bases and J gave up 1 base, with 10 bases separating them. CDR1 and CDR2 (germline): MDHEN, SYDVKM. CDR3 DNA sequence: TGTGCCAGCAGCCGGGGGGGAAGCAATCAGCCCCAGCATTTT. Translation gives CASSRGGSNQPQHF. Full variable domain (rest looked up from reference TRBV28 and TRBJ1-5): DVKVTQSSRYLVKRTGEKVFLECVQDMDHENMFWYRQDPGLGLRLIYFSYDVKMKEKGDIPEGYSVSREKKERFSLILESASTNQTSMYLCASSRGGSNQPQHFGDGTRLSIL.

The CDR3 nucleotides read TGTGCCAGCAGCCAAGAACATGACAGGGGGCTTCTCAATGAGCAGTTCTTC. Translation gives CASSQEHDRGLLNEQFF. The chain is built from TRBV14 and TRBJ2-1; TRBD1 aligns across 10 bases. The junction had 8 bases not matched to a gene; V was cut back by 0 bases and J by 6 bases. CDR1 SGHDN and CDR2 FVKESK come from the germline V gene. The CDR3 consists of 17 residues.

The rearrangement links TRBV19 to TRBJ2-1; 11 positions match TRBD2. Germline V gene lookup returns CDR1 LNHDA and CDR2 SQIVND (reference sequence). The CDR3 covers 20 residues. V lost 3 bases to trimming and J lost 2 bases; unmatched junction nucleotides: 15. The DNA of the CDR3 is TGTGCCAGTAGTATGTCCGGGACTAGCGGTGGAACTAGGCCCTACAATGAGCAGTTCTTC. Its protein product is CASSMSGTSGGTRPYNEQFF.

The rearrangement links TRBV19 to TRBJ2-5, with 7 bases fitting TRBD1. Germline V gene sequence: CDR1 LNHDA, CDR2 SQIVND (reference sequence). The CDR3 sequence is 14 residues long. The junction had 6 bases not matched to a gene; V was cut back by 3 bases and J by 5 bases. The CDR3 spells CASSMSTGVETQYF. Here the CDR3 DNA reads TGTGCCAGTAGTATGTCAACAGGGGTGGAGACCCAGTACTTC.

This chain uses TRBV27 with TRBJ2-1; 9 positions agree with TRBD2. In germline, CDR1 is MNHEY, CDR2 SMNVEV (reference sequence). V lost 2 bases and J lost 4; bases outside the gene matches: 6. The CDR3 sequence is 16 residues long. The CDR3 here is CASSLRSAGGYNEQFF. CDR3 in DNA: TGTGCCAGCAGTTTAAGGTCGGCGGGGGGGTACAATGAGCAGTTCTTC.